This TCR beta chain derives from a study of molecular identifiers for immune sequencing clone quantification. The CDR3 covers 13 residues. Trimming removed 8 bases at V and 5 bases at J, with 14 bases between. TCRdb redid the calling of the PCR reads with MiXCR, one entry per CDR3 protein. There are 400,000 to 600,000 distinct CDR3 sequences in the sample; 25% occur only once, and approximately 0.76% lies in the top ten. Sequencing was carried out using naive CD8+ T cells from blood, with Jurkat cell RNA spiked in. Subset reported: FACS-sorted CD8+CD4-CCR7+CD45RA+ naive T cells. The sequence was collected from a human donor in good health. Some libraries in this study had Jurkat cell RNA spiked in. The chain links TRBV5-3 to TRBJ2-1, with D uncertain. TRBV5-3 has ORF status, its function being uncertain. The CDR3 here is CASGDEAHNEQFF. CDR3 coding DNA: TGTGCCAGCGGAGACGAGGCCCACAATGAGCAGTTCTTC.